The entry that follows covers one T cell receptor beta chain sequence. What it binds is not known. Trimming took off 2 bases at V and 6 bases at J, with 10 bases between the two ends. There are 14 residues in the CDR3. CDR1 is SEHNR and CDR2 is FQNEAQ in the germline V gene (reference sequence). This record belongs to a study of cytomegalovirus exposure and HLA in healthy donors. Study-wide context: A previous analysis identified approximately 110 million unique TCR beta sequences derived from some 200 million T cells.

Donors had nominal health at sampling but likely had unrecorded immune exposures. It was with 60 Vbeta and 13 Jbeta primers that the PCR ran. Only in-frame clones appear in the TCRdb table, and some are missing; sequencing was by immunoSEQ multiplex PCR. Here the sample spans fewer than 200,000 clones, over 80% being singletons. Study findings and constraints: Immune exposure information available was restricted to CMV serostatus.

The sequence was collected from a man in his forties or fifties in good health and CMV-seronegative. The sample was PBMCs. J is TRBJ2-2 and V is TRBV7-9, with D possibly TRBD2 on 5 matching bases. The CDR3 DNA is TGTGCCAGCAGCTTAACCGGGGTTCCCGGGGAGCTGTTTTTT. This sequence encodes CASSLTGVPGELFF.